One sample yielded the 17 T cell receptor beta chains listed below, sequenced in a study of blood T cell repertoires in COVID-19. The method was immunoSEQ multiplex PCR; TCRdb's version includes in-frame clones alone and lacks a portion of them. The data hold about 260,000 clones, with about 86% observed a single time. Sequenced: PBMCs or T cells enriched from blood (not recorded which). The origin of the receptors is a young man with acute COVID-19.

This chain connects TRBV27 to TRBJ1-6; 7 bases match TRBD1. The CDR3 loop spans 14 amino acids. Trimming cost V 3 bases and J 9 bases; bases outside gene matches: 5. Germline CDR1 MNHEY, CDR2 SMNVEV (reference sequence). The CDR3 protein is CASSFGQAGSPLHF. The CDR3 DNA reads as TGTGCCAGCAGTTTTGGACAGGCGGGTTCACCCCTCCACTTT.

The chain uses TRBV2 and TRBJ2-5, with 10 bases lining up with TRBD2. With 6 bases clipped from V and 2 bases from J, the junction kept 15 bases outside the gene matches. Germline-derived CDR1 and CDR2 are SNHLY and FYNNEI. This CDR3 spans 18 amino acids. Written as DNA, the CDR3 is TGTGCCAGCAGCCCCACTCTGACTAGCGGGTACCAACAAGAGACCCAGTACTTC. Translation gives CASSPTLTSGYQQETQYF.

The rearrangement uses TRBV19 and TRBJ1-1; 7 nucleotides match TRBD1. The CDR3 sequence is 16 residues long. The germline V gene has CDR1 LNHDA and CDR2 SQIVND (reference sequence). With V trimmed by 5 bases and J by 1 base, 10 bases remained unmatched. DNA of the CDR3: TGTGCCAGTAGTGTGAGACAGGGACCCTCGAACACTGAAGCTTTCTTT. Translated: CASSVRQGPSNTEAFF.

DNA of the CDR3: TGTGCCAGTACGCCTAGCGGGGTACCAGATACGCAGTATTTT. Its translation is CASTPSGVPDTQYF. This sequence joins TRBV19 and TRBJ2-3, with TRBD2 matching over 9 bases. The V gene's germline CDR1 is LNHDA and CDR2 SQIVND (reference sequence). This CDR3 spans 14 amino acids. J gave up 4 bases and V 7 bases, and 6 bases lay outside the gene matches.

This chain connects TRBV7-8 to TRBJ2-2, with D tentatively TRBD1 (6 bases). Germline-derived CDR1 and CDR2 are SGHVS and FQNEAQ. Trimming took off 4 bases at V and 0 bases at J, with 9 bases between the two ends. There are 15 residues in the CDR3. The CDR3 spells CASSYRTANTGELFF. Here the CDR3 DNA reads TGTGCCAGCAGCTATCGGACAGCGAACACCGGGGAGCTGTTTTTT. The full variable domain, rest sourced from reference TRBV7-8 and TRBJ2-2, is GAGVSQSPRYKVAKRGQDVALRCDPISGHVSLFWYQQALGQGPEFLTYFQNEAQLDKSGLPSDRFFAERPEGSVSTLKIQRTQQEDSAVYLCASSYRTANTGELFFGEGSRLTVL.

CDR3 coding DNA: TGTGCCACCGAAAAAGCCGGGACAGGGAATGTTGGAGAGCAGTTCTTC. Translated: CATEKAGTGNVGEQFF. This chain uses TRBV24-1 with TRBJ2-1, with TRBD1 identical over 9 bases. CDR3 length: 16 residues. CDR1 and CDR2 (germline): KGHDR, SFDVKD. Germline trimming cut 9 bases from V and 10 bases from J; bases unmatched to any gene: 18.

This clone is a singleton in its sample. This rearrangement joins TRBV4-2 to TRBJ1-2; 10 bases fit TRBD1. Trimming removed 4 bases from V and 4 bases from J; junction bases left unmatched: 3. Germline values: CDR1 LGHNA, CDR2 YNFKEQ. This CDR3 contains 14 residues. The CDR3 loop reads CASSLRDRGYGYTF. For the CDR3, the DNA is TGTGCCAGCAGCCTCCGGGACAGGGGCTATGGCTACACCTTC.

The chain carries TRBV14 and TRBJ2-1; D is unresolved. Germline values: CDR1 SGHDN, CDR2 FVKESK. V shed 4 bases and J shed 9 bases, with 19 bases lying between them. This CDR3 has 15 amino acids. The DNA for the CDR3 is TGTGCCAGCAGCCGGGCCCGAATACCGCCATTTGAGCAGTTCTTC. Its protein product is CASSRARIPPFEQFF.

This clone was counted only a few times. One end of the junction varies from germline; a read error may be responsible. The chain uses TRBV5-1 and TRBJ1-4, with D unclear. This CDR3 is 15 amino acids long. Per germline, CDR1 SGHRS and CDR2 YFSETQ. As DNA, the CDR3 is TGTGCCAGCAGTCTAGTGGGTGGAACTAATGAAAAACTGTTTTTT. Translation: CASSLVGGTNEKLFF.

This clone was picked up one time. The rearrangement joins TRBV6-5 to TRBJ1-4, with no clear D. The CDR3 loop spans 12 amino acids. Germline V gives CDR1 MNHEY, CDR2 SVGAGI. Trimming took off 8 bases at V and 7 bases at J, with 11 bases between the two ends. The CDR3 is CASQRRGEKLFF. In DNA, the CDR3 is TGTGCCAGCCAGCGCCGAGGTGAAAAACTGTTTTTT.

The V and J genes are TRBV6-1 and TRBJ1-6, with no clear D. CDR3 length: 15 residues. The germline V and J ends were trimmed by 1 base and 10 bases, with 14 bases remaining between them. Germline V gene sequence: CDR1 MNHNS, CDR2 SASEGT. As DNA, the CDR3 is TGTGCCAGCAGTGAAGGGCGGGCGCCACAGTCACCCCTCCACTTT. Encoded protein: CASSEGRAPQSPLHF.

V and J are TRBV10-3 and TRBJ2-5, with D maybe TRBD1 (6 bases). V was shortened by 7 bases and J by 4 bases, with 13 bases between the two germline ends. CDR1 and CDR2 from the germline V gene are ENHRY and SYGVKD. The CDR3 totals 13 residues. CDR3 residues: CAIMRGNGETQYF. In DNA form, the CDR3 reads TGTGCCATCATGAGGGGGAACGGAGAGACCCAGTACTTC.

This clone was recorded once. This chain connects TRBV28 to TRBJ2-1, with 8 positions matching TRBD1. This CDR3 comprises 13 residues. The germline gives CDR1 MDHEN, CDR2 SYDVKM. J lost 4 bases, V lost 10 bases, and 6 bases had no gene match. CDR3 DNA: TGTGCCACCTGGGGACAGGCTTACAATGAGCAGTTCTTC. It codes for CATWGQAYNEQFF.

The V call is TRBV28, the J call TRBJ1-5; 9 nucleotides match TRBD1. J gave up 3 bases and V 6 bases, and 6 bases lay outside the gene matches. Per the germline V gene, CDR1 is MDHEN and CDR2 is SYDVKM. This CDR3 region has 15 residues. DNA of the CDR3: TGTGCCAGCAGCCACAGGGGGCTAGCCAATCAGCCCCAGCATTTT. Translating gives CASSHRGLANQPQHF.

In this sample, this clone turned up once. This sequence joins TRBV11-3 and TRBJ2-6; D remains unclear. Germline CDR1 SGHNT, CDR2 YENEEA. Trimming cost V 1 base and J 3 bases, with 10 bases left between them. The CDR3 length is 16 residues. CDR3 protein: CASSLGRISGANVLTF. The CDR3 nucleotides are TGTGCCAGCAGCTTAGGCAGGATCAGTGGGGCCAACGTCCTGACTTTC.

This clone was recorded only once. The CDR3 coding sequence is TGTGCCAGCAAATCGACAGGGGGCAAGCCCCAGCATTTT. Encoded protein: CASKSTGGKPQHF. V gene TRBV12-3 or TRBV12-4 combines with J gene TRBJ1-5; the match to TRBD1 covers 10 bases. The CDR3 has 13 amino acids. V lost 7 bases to trimming and J lost 8 bases; unmatched junction nucleotides: 5.

CDR3 region: CASSQVFGQGKTEAFF. The CDR3 bases are TGTGCCAGCAGCCAAGTATTTGGGCAGGGGAAGACTGAAGCTTTCTTT. J is TRBJ1-1 and V is TRBV14; tentative D call: TRBD1 (6 bases). Trimming took 1 base from V and 5 from J, leaving 17 bases between them. Germline loops: CDR1 SGHDN, CDR2 FVKESK. The CDR3 is 16 residues long.